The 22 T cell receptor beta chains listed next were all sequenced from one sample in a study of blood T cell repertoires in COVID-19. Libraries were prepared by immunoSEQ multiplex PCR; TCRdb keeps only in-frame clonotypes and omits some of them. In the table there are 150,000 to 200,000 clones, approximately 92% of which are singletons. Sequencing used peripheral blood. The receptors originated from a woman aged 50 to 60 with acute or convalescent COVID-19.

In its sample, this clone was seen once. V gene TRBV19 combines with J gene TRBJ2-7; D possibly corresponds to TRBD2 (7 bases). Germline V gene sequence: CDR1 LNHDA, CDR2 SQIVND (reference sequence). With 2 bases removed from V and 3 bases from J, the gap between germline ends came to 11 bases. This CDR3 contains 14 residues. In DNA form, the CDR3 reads TGTGCCAGTAGTATAAGGGGGGGAGACTACGAGCAGTACTTC. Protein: CASSIRGGDYEQYF.

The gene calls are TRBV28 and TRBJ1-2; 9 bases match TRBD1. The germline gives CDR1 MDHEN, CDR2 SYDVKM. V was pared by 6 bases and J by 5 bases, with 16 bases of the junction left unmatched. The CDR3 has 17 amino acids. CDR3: CASRPKDRGVRLYGYTF. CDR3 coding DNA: TGTGCCAGCAGACCCAAGGACAGGGGTGTAAGGCTATATGGCTACACCTTC.

The CDR3 spells CSVSKGVNQPQHF. The CDR3, as DNA: TGCAGCGTTTCCAAGGGGGTCAATCAGCCCCAGCATTTT. The V call is TRBV29-1, the J call TRBJ1-5, with a weak D call TRBD1 (6 bases). CDR3 size: 13 residues. The germline V and J ends were trimmed by 5 bases and 3 bases, with 11 bases remaining between them. Germline-derived CDR1 and CDR2 are SQVTM and ANQGSEA.

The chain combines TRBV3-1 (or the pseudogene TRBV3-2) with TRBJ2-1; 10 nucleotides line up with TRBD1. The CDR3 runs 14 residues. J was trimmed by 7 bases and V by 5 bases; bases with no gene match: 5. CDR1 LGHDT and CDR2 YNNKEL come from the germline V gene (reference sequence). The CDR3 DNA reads TGTGCCAGCAGCTCAAGGACAGGGGGGAATGAGCAGTTCTTC. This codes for CASSSRTGGNEQFF.

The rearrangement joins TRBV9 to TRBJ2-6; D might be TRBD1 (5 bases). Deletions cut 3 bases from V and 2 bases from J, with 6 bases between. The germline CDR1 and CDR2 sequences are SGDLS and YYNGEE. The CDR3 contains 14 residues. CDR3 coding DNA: TGTGCCAGCAGCGAGACAGCTGGGGCCAACGTCCTGACTTTC. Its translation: CASSETAGANVLTF.

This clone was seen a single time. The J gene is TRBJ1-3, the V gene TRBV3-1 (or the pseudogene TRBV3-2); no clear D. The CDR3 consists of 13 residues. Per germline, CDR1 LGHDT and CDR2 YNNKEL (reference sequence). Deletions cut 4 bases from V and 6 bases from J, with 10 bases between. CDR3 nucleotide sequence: TGTGCCAGCAGCCGAGGGAGTCCAAACACCATATATTTT. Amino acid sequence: CASSRGSPNTIYF.

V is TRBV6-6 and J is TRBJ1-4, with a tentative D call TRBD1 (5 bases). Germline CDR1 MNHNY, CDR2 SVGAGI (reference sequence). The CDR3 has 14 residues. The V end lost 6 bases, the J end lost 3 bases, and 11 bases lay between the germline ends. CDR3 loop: CASSPGGANEKLFF. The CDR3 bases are TGTGCCAGCAGCCCCGGGGGGGCTAATGAAAAACTGTTTTTT.

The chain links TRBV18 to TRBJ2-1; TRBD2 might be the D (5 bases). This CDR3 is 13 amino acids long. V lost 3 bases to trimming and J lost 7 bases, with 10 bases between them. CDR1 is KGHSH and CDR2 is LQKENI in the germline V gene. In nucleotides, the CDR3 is TGTGCCAGCTCACCCGGGAATGGGAATGAGCAGTTCTTC. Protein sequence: CASSPGNGNEQFF.

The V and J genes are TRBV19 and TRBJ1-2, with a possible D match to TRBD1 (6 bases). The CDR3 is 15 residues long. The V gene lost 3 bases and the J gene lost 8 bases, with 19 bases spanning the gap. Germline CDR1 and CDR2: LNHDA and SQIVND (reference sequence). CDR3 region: CASSIDQGFPVGYTF. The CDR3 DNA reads TGTGCCAGTAGTATCGACCAGGGGTTCCCTGTGGGCTACACCTTC.

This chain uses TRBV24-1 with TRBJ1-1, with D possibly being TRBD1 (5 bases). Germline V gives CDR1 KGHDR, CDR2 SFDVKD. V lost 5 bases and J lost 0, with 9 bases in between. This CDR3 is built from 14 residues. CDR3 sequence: CATSGGGLNTEAFF. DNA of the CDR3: TGTGCCACCAGTGGGGGGGGATTGAACACTGAAGCTTTCTTT.

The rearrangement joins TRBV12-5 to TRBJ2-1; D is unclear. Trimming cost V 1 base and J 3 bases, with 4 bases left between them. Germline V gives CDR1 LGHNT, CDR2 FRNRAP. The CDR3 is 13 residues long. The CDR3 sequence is CASGLGGYNEQFF. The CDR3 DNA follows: TGTGCTAGTGGTTTGGGAGGCTACAATGAGCAGTTCTTC.

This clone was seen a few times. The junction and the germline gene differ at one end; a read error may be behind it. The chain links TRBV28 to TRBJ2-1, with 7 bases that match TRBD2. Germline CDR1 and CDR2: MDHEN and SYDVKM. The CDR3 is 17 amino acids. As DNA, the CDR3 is TGTGCCAGCAGTCTTTTAGCGGGCACTACCTCCAACAATGAGCAGTTCTTC. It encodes CASSLLAGTTSNNEQFF.

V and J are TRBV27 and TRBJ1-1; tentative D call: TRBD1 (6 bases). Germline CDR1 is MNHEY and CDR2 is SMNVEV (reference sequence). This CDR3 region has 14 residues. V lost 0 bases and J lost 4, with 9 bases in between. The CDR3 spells CASSLSGAFTEAFF. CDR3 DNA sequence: TGTGCCAGCAGTTTATCGGGGGCTTTCACTGAAGCTTTCTTT.

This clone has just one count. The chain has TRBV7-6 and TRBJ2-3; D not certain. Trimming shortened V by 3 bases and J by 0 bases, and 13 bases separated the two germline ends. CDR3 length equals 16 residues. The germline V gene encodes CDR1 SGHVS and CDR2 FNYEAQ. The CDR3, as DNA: TGTGCCAGCAGCTTTGCCCCCGGCGGCAGCACAGATACGCAGTATTTT. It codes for CASSFAPGGSTDTQYF.

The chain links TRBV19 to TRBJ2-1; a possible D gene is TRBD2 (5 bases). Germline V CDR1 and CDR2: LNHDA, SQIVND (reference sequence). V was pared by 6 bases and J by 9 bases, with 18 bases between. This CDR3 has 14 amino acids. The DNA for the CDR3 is TGTGCCAGTAGAGGACTCCTCTTTTCCCGTGAGCAGTTCTTC. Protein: CASRGLLFSREQFF.

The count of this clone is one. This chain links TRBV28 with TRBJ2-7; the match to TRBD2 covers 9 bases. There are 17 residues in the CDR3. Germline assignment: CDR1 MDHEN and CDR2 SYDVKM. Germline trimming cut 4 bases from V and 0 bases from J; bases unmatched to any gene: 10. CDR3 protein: CASSSPGLAPSSYEQYF. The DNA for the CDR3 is TGTGCCAGCAGTTCCCCGGGACTAGCACCAAGCTCCTACGAGCAGTACTTC. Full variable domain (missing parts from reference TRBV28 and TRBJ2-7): DVKVTQSSRYLVKRTGEKVFLECVQDMDHENMFWYRQDPGLGLRLIYFSYDVKMKEKGDIPEGYSVSREKKERFSLILESASTNQTSMYLCASSSPGLAPSSYEQYFGPGTRLTVT.

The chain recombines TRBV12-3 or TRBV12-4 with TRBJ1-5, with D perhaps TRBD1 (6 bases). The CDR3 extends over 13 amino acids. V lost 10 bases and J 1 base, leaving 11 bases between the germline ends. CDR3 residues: CATAGTSNQPQHF. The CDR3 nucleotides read TGTGCCACCGCCGGGACAAGCAATCAGCCCCAGCATTTT.

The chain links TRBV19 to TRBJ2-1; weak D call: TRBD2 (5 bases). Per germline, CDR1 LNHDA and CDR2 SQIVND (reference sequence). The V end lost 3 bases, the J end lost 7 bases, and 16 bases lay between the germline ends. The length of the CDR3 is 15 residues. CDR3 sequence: CASSIVSSRGNEQFF. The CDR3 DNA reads TGTGCCAGTAGTATTGTCAGCTCCCGAGGGAATGAGCAGTTCTTC.

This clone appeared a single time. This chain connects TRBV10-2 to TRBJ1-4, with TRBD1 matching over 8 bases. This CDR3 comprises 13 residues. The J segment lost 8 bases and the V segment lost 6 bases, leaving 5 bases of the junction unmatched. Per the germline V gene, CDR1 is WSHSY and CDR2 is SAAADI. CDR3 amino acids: CASSPRTGEKLFF. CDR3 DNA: TGCGCCAGCAGCCCCCGGACAGGGGAAAAACTGTTTTTT.

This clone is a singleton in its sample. The CDR3: CASSVRGSPLHF. CDR3 coding DNA: TGTGCCAGTAGTGTCAGGGGTTCACCCCTCCACTTT. This chain connects TRBV19 to TRBJ1-6; tentative D call: TRBD1 (6 bases). The CDR3 consists of 12 residues. CDR1 is LNHDA and CDR2 is SQIVND in the germline V gene (reference sequence). V was shortened by 5 bases and J by 9 bases, with 8 bases between the two germline ends.

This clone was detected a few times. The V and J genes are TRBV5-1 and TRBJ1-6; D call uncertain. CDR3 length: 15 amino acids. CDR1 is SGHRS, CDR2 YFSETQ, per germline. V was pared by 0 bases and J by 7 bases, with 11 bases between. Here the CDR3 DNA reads TGCGCCAGCAGCTTGGAACGGGGAGTGAATTCACCCCTCCACTTT. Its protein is CASSLERGVNSPLHF.

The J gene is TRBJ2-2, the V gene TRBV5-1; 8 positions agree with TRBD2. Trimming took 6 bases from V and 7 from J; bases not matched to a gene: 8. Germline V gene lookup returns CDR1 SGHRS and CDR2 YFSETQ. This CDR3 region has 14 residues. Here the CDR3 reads CASTQRGLGGELFF. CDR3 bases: TGCGCCAGCACTCAGAGGGGACTAGGCGGGGAGCTGTTTTTT.